This section outlines one TCR beta chain sequence together with its context. Its antigen is unknown. Within one base of it there is no much larger clone, and no base qualities were kept. The data originate from a study of personalized T cell therapy for brain tumors listed by TCRdb under 2021. A note on the overall study: By uniting sequencing of tumor DNA/RNA and proteomic profiling via mass spectrometry, a proteogenomic approach pinpointed peptides restricted to the tumor.

RNA was extracted from the peptide-stimulated T cells with an RNeasy Mini Kit as input for TCR beta CDR3 sequencing. The immunoSEQ platform was used at survey-level resolution to carry out TCR Vbeta CDR3 sequencing. The original pipeline was this. The sequence results were analyzed and compiled using immunoSEQ ANALYZER v3.0. TCRdb re-hosts the immuneACCESS table, in-frame sequences only. Its copies lack some clones; in the studies checked, an unresolved V gene accounts for under half of them, and the cause for the rest is not known. The DNA gave D and trimming, while V, J and clone size come from that table. The sample yields roughly 2,000 clones; more than 20% were counted once. Of the sample, 43% falls within the top ten clones. The CDR3 has 14 amino acids, counting the end cysteine and phenylalanine. Only the CDR3 part of the read is kept: 42 bases, read in frame from the first base. Trimming takes 3 bases from V and 3 bases from J, and the germline ends sit 12 bases apart. CDR1 and CDR2 are drawn from the germline V gene: KGHSH, LQKENI.

PBMCs were isolated by Ficoll density gradient centrifugation, and adherent monocytes were differentiated into dendritic cells with IL-4 and GM-CSF. Peptide-loaded DCs were irradiated and co-cultured with non-adherent cells at a 1:10 ratio, and on day 7 the proliferating cells were restimulated with fresh peptide-loaded DCs. IL-6, IL-7, IL-12 and IL-15 were used as culture cytokines for the first stimulation, IL-7 plus IL-2 for the second, and IL-2 alone for the third. Cryopreservation was applied to the expanded cells used for TCR sequencing. The sequence is built from TRBV18 and TRBJ2-7, with no confident D gene call. The source is a human donor with medulloblastoma. Specimen: a T cell product expanded with peptides in culture. The CDR3 region has the sequence CASSPRAAYYEQYF. The nucleotide sequence reads TGTGCCAGCTCACCCCGGGCCGCATACTACGAGCAGTACTTC.